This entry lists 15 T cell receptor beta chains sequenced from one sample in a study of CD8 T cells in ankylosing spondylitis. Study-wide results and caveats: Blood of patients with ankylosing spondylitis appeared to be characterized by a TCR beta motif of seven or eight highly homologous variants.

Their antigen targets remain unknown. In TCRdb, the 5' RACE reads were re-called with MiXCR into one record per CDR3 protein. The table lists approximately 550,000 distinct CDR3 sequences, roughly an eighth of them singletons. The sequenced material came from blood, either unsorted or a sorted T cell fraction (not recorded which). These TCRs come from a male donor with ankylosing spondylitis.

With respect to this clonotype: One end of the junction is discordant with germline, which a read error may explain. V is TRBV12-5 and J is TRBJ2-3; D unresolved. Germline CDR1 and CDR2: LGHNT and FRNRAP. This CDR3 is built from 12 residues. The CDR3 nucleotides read TGTGCTAGTGGTTTCACAATGGATACGAAGTATTTT. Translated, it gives CASGFTMDTKYF.

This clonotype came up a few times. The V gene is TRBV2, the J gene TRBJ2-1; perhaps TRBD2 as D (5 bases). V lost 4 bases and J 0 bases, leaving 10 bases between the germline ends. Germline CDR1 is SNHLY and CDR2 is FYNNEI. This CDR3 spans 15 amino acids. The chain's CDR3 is CASSAERSSYNEQFF. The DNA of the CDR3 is TGTGCCAGCAGTGCGGAGCGGAGCTCCTACAATGAGCAGTTCTTC.

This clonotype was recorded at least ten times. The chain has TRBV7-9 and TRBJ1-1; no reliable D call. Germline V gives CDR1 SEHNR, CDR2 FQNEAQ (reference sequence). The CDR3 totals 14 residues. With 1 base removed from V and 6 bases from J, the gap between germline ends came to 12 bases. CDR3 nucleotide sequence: TGTGCCAGCAGCTTAGAGTCCGGCAGGCCTGAAGCTTTCTTT. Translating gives CASSLESGRPEAFF.

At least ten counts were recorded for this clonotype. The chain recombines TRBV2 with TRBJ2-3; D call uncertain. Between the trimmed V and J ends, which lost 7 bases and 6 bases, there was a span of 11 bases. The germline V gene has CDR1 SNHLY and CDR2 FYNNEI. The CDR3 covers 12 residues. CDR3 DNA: TGTGCCAGCAATTGGCGGCCTGATACGCAGTATTTT. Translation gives CASNWRPDTQYF.

The CDR3 DNA reads as TGTGCCAGCAGCCAAGAGAGACCCGGGAGCGCCCACAATGAGCAGTTCTTC. It specifies CASSQERPGSAHNEQFF. This sequence joins TRBV4-2 and TRBJ2-1, with D tentatively TRBD2 (6 bases). Trimming pared 0 bases from V and 5 bases from J, leaving 17 bases between. The CDR3 spans 17 residues. CDR1 and CDR2 (germline): LGHNA, YNFKEQ.

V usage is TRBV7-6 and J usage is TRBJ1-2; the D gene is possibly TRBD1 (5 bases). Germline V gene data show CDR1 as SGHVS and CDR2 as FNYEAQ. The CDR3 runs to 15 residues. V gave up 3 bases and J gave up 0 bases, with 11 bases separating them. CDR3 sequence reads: CASSFGTVANYGYTF. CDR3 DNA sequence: TGTGCCAGCAGCTTTGGGACGGTAGCTAACTATGGCTACACCTTC.

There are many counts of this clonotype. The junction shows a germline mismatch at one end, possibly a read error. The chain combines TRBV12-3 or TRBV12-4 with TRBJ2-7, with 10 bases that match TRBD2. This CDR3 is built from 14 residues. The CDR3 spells CASSFELAGFDTHF. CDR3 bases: TGTGCCAGCAGTTTTGAACTAGCGGGATTTGACACACACTTC.

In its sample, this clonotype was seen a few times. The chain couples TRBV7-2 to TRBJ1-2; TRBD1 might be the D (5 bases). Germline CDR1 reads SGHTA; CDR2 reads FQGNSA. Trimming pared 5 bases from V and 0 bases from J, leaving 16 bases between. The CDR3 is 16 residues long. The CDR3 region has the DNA TGTGCCAGCAGCCTCACCAGCAGGGTACCTAACTATGGCTACACCTTC. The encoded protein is CASSLTSRVPNYGYTF. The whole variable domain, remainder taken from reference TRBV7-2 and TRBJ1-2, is GAGVSQSPSNKVTEKGKDVELRCDPISGHTALYWYRQSLGQGLEFLIYFQGNSAPDKSGLPSDRFSAERTGGSVSTLTIQRTQQEDSAVYLCASSLTSRVPNYGYTFGSGTRLTVV.

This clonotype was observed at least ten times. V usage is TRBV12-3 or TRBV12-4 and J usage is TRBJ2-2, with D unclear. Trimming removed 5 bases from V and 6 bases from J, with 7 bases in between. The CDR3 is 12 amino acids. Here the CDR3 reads CASSPPAGELFF. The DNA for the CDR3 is TGTGCCAGCAGTCCCCCGGCCGGGGAGCTGTTTTTT.

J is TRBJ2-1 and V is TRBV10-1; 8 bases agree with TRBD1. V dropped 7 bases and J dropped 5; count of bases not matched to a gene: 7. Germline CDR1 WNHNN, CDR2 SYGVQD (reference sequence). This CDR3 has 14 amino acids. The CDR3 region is CASNAGGSHNEQFF. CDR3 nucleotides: TGCGCCAGCAATGCAGGGGGCAGCCACAATGAGCAGTTCTTC.

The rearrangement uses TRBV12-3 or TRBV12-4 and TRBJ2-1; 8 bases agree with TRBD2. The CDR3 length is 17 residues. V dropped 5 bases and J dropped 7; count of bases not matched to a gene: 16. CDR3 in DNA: TGTGCCAGCAGTCAAATATTGGTCGGGAGGGCCAAAAATGAGCAGTTCTTC. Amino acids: CASSQILVGRAKNEQFF.

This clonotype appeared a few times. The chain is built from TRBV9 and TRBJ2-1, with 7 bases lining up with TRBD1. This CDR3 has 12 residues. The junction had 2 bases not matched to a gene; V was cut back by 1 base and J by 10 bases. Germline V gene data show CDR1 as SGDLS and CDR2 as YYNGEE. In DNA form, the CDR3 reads TGTGCCAGCAGCGTACGGACAGGAGAGCAGTTCTTC. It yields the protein CASSVRTGEQFF. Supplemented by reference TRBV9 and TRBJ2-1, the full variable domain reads DSGVTQTPKHLITATGQRVTLRCSPRSGDLSVYWYQQSLDQGLQFLIQYYNGEERAKGNILERFSAQQFPDLHSELNLSSLELGDSALYFCASSVRTGEQFFGPGTRLTVL.

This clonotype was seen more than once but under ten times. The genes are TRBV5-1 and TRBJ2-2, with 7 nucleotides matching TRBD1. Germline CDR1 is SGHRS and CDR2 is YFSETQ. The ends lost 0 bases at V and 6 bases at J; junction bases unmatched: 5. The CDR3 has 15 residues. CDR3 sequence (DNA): TGCGCCAGCAGCTTGGTAGAGACAGGGCCCGGGGAGCTGTTTTTT. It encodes CASSLVETGPGELFF.

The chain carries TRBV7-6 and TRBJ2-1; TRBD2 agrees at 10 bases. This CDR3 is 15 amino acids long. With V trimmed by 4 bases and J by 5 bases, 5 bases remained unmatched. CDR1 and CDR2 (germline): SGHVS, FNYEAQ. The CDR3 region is CASSSRLAGHNEQFF. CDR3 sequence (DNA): TGTGCCAGCAGCTCCCGACTAGCGGGTCACAATGAGCAGTTCTTC. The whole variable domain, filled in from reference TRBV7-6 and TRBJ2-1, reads GAGVSQSPRYKVTKRGQDVALRCDPISGHVSLYWYRQALGQGPEFLTYFNYEAQQDKSGLPNDRFSAERPEGSISTLTIQRTEQRDSAMYRCASSSRLAGHNEQFFGPGTRLTVL.

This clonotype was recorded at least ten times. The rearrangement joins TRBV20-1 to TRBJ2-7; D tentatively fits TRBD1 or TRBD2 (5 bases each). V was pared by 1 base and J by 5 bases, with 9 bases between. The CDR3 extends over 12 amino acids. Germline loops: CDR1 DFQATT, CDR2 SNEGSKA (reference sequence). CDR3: CSARVGVHEQYF. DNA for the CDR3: TGCAGTGCTAGAGTGGGGGTCCACGAGCAGTACTTC.